Listed below are T cell receptor beta chains from one sample, sequenced in a study of shared T cell receptors in the human thymus. Generated by immunoSEQ multiplex PCR, the TCRdb table keeps only in-frame clones and is missing some. This table holds over 350,000 clones, approximately 95% found once. Sequencing was performed on thymocytes. Receptor source: a human donor. Each CDR3 is given with its conserved first and last residue. Each record gives: CDR3 DNA, CDR3 protein, clone size, D gene, V gene, J gene. The D gene is left open where the match is weak. The size of a clone is reported for some rows only, either as once, few or many, or as a class for expanded clones.

CDR3nt: TGTGCCAGCAGTCAGGGTATGAACACTGAAGCTTTCTTT; CDR3aa: CASSQGMNTEAFF; abundance: -; d_gene: -; v_gene: TRBV27; j_gene: TRBJ1-1
CDR3nt: TGTGCCAGCATCGGCAGGTATGGCTACACCTTC; CDR3aa: CASIGRYGYTF; abundance: -; d_gene: -; v_gene: TRBV27; j_gene: TRBJ1-2
CDR3nt: TGTGCCAGCAGCGGGGCTAGCGGGAGTCTGGATGAGCAGTTCTTC; CDR3aa: CASSGASGSLDEQFF; abundance: -; d_gene: TRBD2; v_gene: TRBV7-2; j_gene: TRBJ2-1
CDR3nt: TGTGCCAGCCGGATAATACAGGGTGACTATGGCTACACCTTC; CDR3aa: CASRIIQGDYGYTF; abundance: -; d_gene: -; v_gene: TRBV6-5; j_gene: TRBJ1-2
CDR3nt: TGCGCCAGCAGCTTGGTTCAGGGAAGCACAGATACGCAGTATTTT; CDR3aa: CASSLVQGSTDTQYF; abundance: -; d_gene: -; v_gene: TRBV5-1; j_gene: TRBJ2-3
CDR3nt: TGTGCCAGCAGCTTACCTCACAGGGGGACTGGCACAGATACGCAGTATTTT; CDR3aa: CASSLPHRGTGTDTQYF; abundance: -; d_gene: TRBD1; v_gene: TRBV11-3; j_gene: TRBJ2-3
CDR3nt: TGTGCCAGCAGTTATCTTCCGGGACAGGGGGACGGGGAGCTGTTTTTT; CDR3aa: CASSYLPGQGDGELFF; abundance: -; d_gene: TRBD1; v_gene: TRBV7-2; j_gene: TRBJ2-2
CDR3nt: TGTGCCAGCAGCGCAGACAAGTCCTACGAGCAGTACTTC; CDR3aa: CASSADKSYEQYF; abundance: -; d_gene: -; v_gene: TRBV2; j_gene: TRBJ2-7
CDR3nt: TGTGCCAGCTCACCACCTCAGGTGACGAACACTGAAGCTTTCTTT; CDR3aa: CASSPPQVTNTEAFF; abundance: -; d_gene: -; v_gene: TRBV18; j_gene: TRBJ1-1
CDR3nt: TGCAGCGTTCGGGGGGATCGCGATGGCTACACCTTC; CDR3aa: CSVRGDRDGYTF; abundance: -; d_gene: -; v_gene: TRBV29-1; j_gene: TRBJ1-2
CDR3nt: TGTGCCACCAAGCGACACGGGGACTACTCTGGGGCCAACGTCCTGACTTTC; CDR3aa: CATKRHGDYSGANVLTF; abundance: -; d_gene: TRBD2; v_gene: TRBV15; j_gene: TRBJ2-6
CDR3nt: TGTGCCAGCAGCCCCGGGACTAGCGAGAGGGTTGAAGAGCAGTACTTC; CDR3aa: CASSPGTSERVEEQYF; abundance: -; d_gene: TRBD2; v_gene: TRBV13; j_gene: TRBJ2-7
CDR3nt: TGTGCCAGCAGTTTTCAGGGCCCCTTCAATCAGCCCCAGCATTTT; CDR3aa: CASSFQGPFNQPQHF; abundance: -; d_gene: -; v_gene: TRBV28; j_gene: TRBJ1-5
CDR3nt: TGTGCCAGCAGCTTAGCTGGGGACAATAGCAATCAGCCCCAGCATTTT; CDR3aa: CASSLAGDNSNQPQHF; abundance: -; d_gene: -; v_gene: TRBV7-2; j_gene: TRBJ1-5
CDR3nt: TGCAGCGCCCGAAGGTCAGGGGGCGGGGGGACTGAAGCTTTCTTT; CDR3aa: CSARRSGGGGTEAFF; abundance: -; d_gene: TRBD1; v_gene: TRBV29-1; j_gene: TRBJ1-1
CDR3nt: TGTGCCTGGAGTGTACAGGGGGCGCGAGGAGATACGCAGTATTTT; CDR3aa: CAWSVQGARGDTQYF; abundance: -; d_gene: TRBD1; v_gene: TRBV30; j_gene: TRBJ2-3
CDR3nt: TGTGCCAGCAGTTTAATCTTAGATATCTCCTACGAGCAGTACTTC; CDR3aa: CASSLILDISYEQYF; abundance: once; d_gene: -; v_gene: TRBV28; j_gene: TRBJ2-7
CDR3nt: TGTGCCAGCAGCGTGGACAGGGGGAATGAAGCTTTCTTT; CDR3aa: CASSVDRGNEAFF; abundance: -; d_gene: TRBD1; v_gene: TRBV6-1; j_gene: TRBJ1-1
CDR3nt: TGCAGTGGACCGAACACTGAAGCTTTCTTT; CDR3aa: CSGPNTEAFF; abundance: few; d_gene: -; v_gene: TRBV20-1; j_gene: TRBJ1-1
CDR3nt: TGTGCCAGTAGTATCATGTGTTCGGCAGAAATGAACACTGAAGCTTTCTTT; CDR3aa: CASSIMCSAEMNTEAFF; abundance: once; d_gene: -; v_gene: TRBV19; j_gene: TRBJ1-1
CDR3nt: TGCGCCAGCAGCCCAGGGGCGGTTCCGCTAGCGTACGAGCAGTACTTC; CDR3aa: CASSPGAVPLAYEQYF; abundance: -; d_gene: -; v_gene: TRBV4-1; j_gene: TRBJ2-7
CDR3nt: TGCGCCAGCAGCCAAGGAGTGACCTCCTCTGGAAACACCATATATTTT; CDR3aa: CASSQGVTSSGNTIYF; abundance: -; d_gene: -; v_gene: TRBV4-1; j_gene: TRBJ1-3
CDR3nt: TGTGCCAGCAGCCGCCCCGGGACCCCGATAAATTACGAGCAGTACTTC; CDR3aa: CASSRPGTPINYEQYF; abundance: -; d_gene: -; v_gene: TRBV13; j_gene: TRBJ2-7
CDR3nt: TGTGCCAGCAGTCCCTGGACGGGTCGGGAGACCCAGTACTTC; CDR3aa: CASSPWTGRETQYF; abundance: -; d_gene: -; v_gene: TRBV28; j_gene: TRBJ2-5
CDR3nt: TGTGCCAGTAGTATCGGGGGTAGCGGCAACTACGAGCAGTACTTC; CDR3aa: CASSIGGSGNYEQYF; abundance: -; d_gene: -; v_gene: TRBV19; j_gene: TRBJ2-7
CDR3nt: TGTGCCAGCACGAGCACACAGCGGTCACCCCTCCACTTT; CDR3aa: CASTSTQRSPLHF; abundance: -; d_gene: -; v_gene: TRBV28; j_gene: TRBJ1-6
CDR3nt: TGTGCCAGCAGCTCCCGAAGGGGAACAAACCACCACCACGAGCAGTACTTC; CDR3aa: CASSSRRGTNHHHEQYF; abundance: -; d_gene: -; v_gene: TRBV14; j_gene: TRBJ2-7
CDR3nt: TGTGCCAGCAGCTTATCCACTAGCGGGATTTACGAGCAGTACTTC; CDR3aa: CASSLSTSGIYEQYF; abundance: -; d_gene: TRBD2; v_gene: TRBV7-6; j_gene: TRBJ2-7
CDR3nt: TGTGCCAGGCTGGGGGGCCGCTCTGGGGCCAACGTCCTGACTTTC; CDR3aa: CARLGGRSGANVLTF; abundance: -; d_gene: -; v_gene: TRBV7-2; j_gene: TRBJ2-6
CDR3nt: TGTGCCAGCAGCCGGACAGGGGCTGATCTCTATGGCTACACCTTC; CDR3aa: CASSRTGADLYGYTF; abundance: -; d_gene: TRBD1; v_gene: TRBV6-4; j_gene: TRBJ1-2
CDR3nt: TGTGCCAGCAGTTTATTCTTAGCGGGAGGACCCTACGAGCAGTACTTC; CDR3aa: CASSLFLAGGPYEQYF; abundance: -; d_gene: TRBD2; v_gene: TRBV28; j_gene: TRBJ2-7
CDR3nt: TGTGCCAGCACCACCGGGACTAGCGCCTCAGATACGCAGTATTTT; CDR3aa: CASTTGTSASDTQYF; abundance: -; d_gene: TRBD2; v_gene: TRBV28; j_gene: TRBJ2-3
CDR3nt: TGTGCTAGTGGTGGGACTAGGCACTATACAGATACGCAGTATTTT; CDR3aa: CASGGTRHYTDTQYF; abundance: -; d_gene: TRBD2; v_gene: TRBV12-5; j_gene: TRBJ2-3
CDR3nt: TGTGCCAGTAACAGAAGACGACAGCCCCAGCATTTT; CDR3aa: CASNRRRQPQHF; abundance: -; d_gene: -; v_gene: TRBV19; j_gene: TRBJ1-5
CDR3nt: TGTGCCAGTAGGAAAGGAGGTAGGGGTGGCAATCAGCCCCAGCATTTT; CDR3aa: CASRKGGRGGNQPQHF; abundance: -; d_gene: -; v_gene: TRBV19; j_gene: TRBJ1-5
CDR3nt: TGTGCCAGCAGTTTTCACGGAGAGTATGGCTACACCTTC; CDR3aa: CASSFHGEYGYTF; abundance: -; d_gene: -; v_gene: TRBV28; j_gene: TRBJ1-2
CDR3nt: TGTGCCAGCAGCTTAGCTCATTCGGCTAGCGGGTACGAGCAGTACTTC; CDR3aa: CASSLAHSASGYEQYF; abundance: once; d_gene: TRBD2; v_gene: TRBV11-2; j_gene: TRBJ2-7
CDR3nt: TGTGCCATCAGTGAGTCGAAGAAAGAGCAGTACTTC; CDR3aa: CAISESKKEQYF; abundance: -; d_gene: -; v_gene: TRBV10-3; j_gene: TRBJ2-7
CDR3nt: TGCGCCACGCTCGACGGAGGCTCTGGGGCCAACGTCCTGACTTTC; CDR3aa: CATLDGGSGANVLTF; abundance: -; d_gene: -; v_gene: TRBV5-1; j_gene: TRBJ2-6
CDR3nt: TGTGCCAGCAGCTTAAATACAGGGAACACTGAAGCTTTCTTT; CDR3aa: CASSLNTGNTEAFF; abundance: -; d_gene: -; v_gene: TRBV7-6; j_gene: TRBJ1-1
CDR3nt: TGTGCCAGCACGGCAGGGAGGGTCAATGAGCAGTTCTTC; CDR3aa: CASTAGRVNEQFF; abundance: -; d_gene: TRBD2; v_gene: TRBV27; j_gene: TRBJ2-1
CDR3nt: TGCGCCAGCAGCTTGGGTGGAGGGTTTGACACCGGGGAGCTGTTTTTT; CDR3aa: CASSLGGGFDTGELFF; abundance: -; d_gene: -; v_gene: TRBV5-1; j_gene: TRBJ2-2
CDR3nt: TGTGTCACGACGTCTACAGGATCCAGCTCTGGGGCCAACGTCCTGACTTTC; CDR3aa: CVTTSTGSSSGANVLTF; abundance: -; d_gene: -; v_gene: TRBV7-3; j_gene: TRBJ2-6
CDR3nt: TGTGCCAGCAGCCTCAGGCCACCTAGGGAGTCCCACAATGAGCAGTTCTTC; CDR3aa: CASSLRPPRESHNEQFF; abundance: -; d_gene: -; v_gene: TRBV27; j_gene: TRBJ2-1
CDR3nt: TGCGCCAGCAGCCAAGATTCACCCCTGTTAGCGGGAGGTGGCACGCAGTATTTT; CDR3aa: CASSQDSPLLAGGGTQYF; abundance: -; d_gene: TRBD2; v_gene: TRBV4-1; j_gene: TRBJ2-3
CDR3nt: TGTGCCAGCAGCCGCAACCTAGGCGCCGGGGAGCTGTTTTTT; CDR3aa: CASSRNLGAGELFF; abundance: -; d_gene: -; v_gene: TRBV14; j_gene: TRBJ2-2
CDR3nt: TGCGCCAGCAGCCAAGATATGGGCAGGGCCCACGAGCAGTACTTC; CDR3aa: CASSQDMGRAHEQYF; abundance: once; d_gene: -; v_gene: TRBV4-1; j_gene: TRBJ2-7
CDR3nt: TGTGCCAGCAGCTCCAGGGGGCCGGAGACCCAGTACTTC; CDR3aa: CASSSRGPETQYF; abundance: -; d_gene: TRBD1; v_gene: TRBV11-2; j_gene: TRBJ2-5
CDR3nt: TGTGCCAGCAGCTTACCCGACAGCGAGCTAGCGGAGAAGTACAATGAGCAGTTCTTC; CDR3aa: CASSLPDSELAEKYNEQFF; abundance: -; d_gene: TRBD2; v_gene: TRBV7-6; j_gene: TRBJ2-1
CDR3nt: TGTGCCAGCAGCCCCCATTGCGGGAGCGGAGAGACCCAGTACTTC; CDR3aa: CASSPHCGSGETQYF; abundance: once; d_gene: TRBD2; v_gene: TRBV14; j_gene: TRBJ2-5
CDR3nt: TGTGCCAGCAGCTGTAGGGGCACAGATACGCAGTATTTT; CDR3aa: CASSCRGTDTQYF; abundance: -; d_gene: -; v_gene: TRBV5-5; j_gene: TRBJ2-3
CDR3nt: TGTGCCAGCAGTTTCGTGACAGGGGTAAATCAGCCCCAGCATTTT; CDR3aa: CASSFVTGVNQPQHF; abundance: -; d_gene: TRBD1; v_gene: TRBV27; j_gene: TRBJ1-5
CDR3nt: TGTGCCAGTAGTATCGGGACAGGGGTAGTCACTGAAGCTTTCTTT; CDR3aa: CASSIGTGVVTEAFF; abundance: once; d_gene: TRBD1; v_gene: TRBV19; j_gene: TRBJ1-1
CDR3nt: TGCGCCAGCAGCCAAGCCCCGGGACTAAAGTATCCGGAGACCCAGTACTTC; CDR3aa: CASSQAPGLKYPETQYF; abundance: once; d_gene: TRBD2; v_gene: TRBV4-1; j_gene: TRBJ2-5